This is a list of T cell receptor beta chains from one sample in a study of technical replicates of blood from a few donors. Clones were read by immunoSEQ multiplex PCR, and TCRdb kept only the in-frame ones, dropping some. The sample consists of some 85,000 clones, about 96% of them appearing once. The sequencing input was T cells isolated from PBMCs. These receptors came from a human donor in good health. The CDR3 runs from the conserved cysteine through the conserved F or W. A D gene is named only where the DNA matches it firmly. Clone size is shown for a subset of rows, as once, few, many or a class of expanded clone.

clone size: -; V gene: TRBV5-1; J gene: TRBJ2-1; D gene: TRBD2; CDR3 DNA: TGCGCCAGCAGCCCGACTAGCGGGAGGGTACATGAGCAGTTCTTC; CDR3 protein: CASSPTSGRVHEQFF
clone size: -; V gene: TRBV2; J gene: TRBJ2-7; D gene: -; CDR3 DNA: TGTGCCAGCAGTGAAGAGGTTGGAACTAGCTTCGACGAGCAGTACTTC; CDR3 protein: CASSEEVGTSFDEQYF
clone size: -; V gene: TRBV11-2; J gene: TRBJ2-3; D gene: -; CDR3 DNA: TGTGCCAGCAGCTTCACAGGAACCACAGATACGCAGTATTTT; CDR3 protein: CASSFTGTTDTQYF
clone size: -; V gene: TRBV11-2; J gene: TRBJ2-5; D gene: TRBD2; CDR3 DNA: TGTGCCAGCAGCTCCCGGGGGACTACCCGTGAGACCCAGTACTTC; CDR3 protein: CASSSRGTTRETQYF
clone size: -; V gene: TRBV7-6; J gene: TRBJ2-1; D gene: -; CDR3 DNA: TGTGCCAGCAGCTCTAACTACAATGAGCAGTTCTTC; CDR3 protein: CASSSNYNEQFF
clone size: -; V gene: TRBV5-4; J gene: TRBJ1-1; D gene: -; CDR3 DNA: TGTGCCAGCAGCTTGGTTGAGGGTTTCGCGGACACTGAAGCTTTCTTT; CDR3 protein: CASSLVEGFADTEAFF
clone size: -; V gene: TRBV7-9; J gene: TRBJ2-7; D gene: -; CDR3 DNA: TGTGCCAGCAGCCTGGCCGACTACGAGCAGTACTTC; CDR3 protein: CASSLADYEQYF
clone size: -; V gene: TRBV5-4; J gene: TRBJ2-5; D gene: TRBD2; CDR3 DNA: TGTGCCAGCAGCTCACCGGGACTAGCGACGTACCAAGAGACCCAGTACTTC; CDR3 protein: CASSSPGLATYQETQYF
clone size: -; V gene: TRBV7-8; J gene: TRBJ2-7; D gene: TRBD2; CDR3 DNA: TGTGCCAGCAGCCCCTTAGCGGGTATCTACGAGCAGTACTTC; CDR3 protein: CASSPLAGIYEQYF
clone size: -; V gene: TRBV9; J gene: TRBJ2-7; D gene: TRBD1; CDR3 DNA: TGTGCCAGCAGCGTAGGAGGGACAGGGGAAGGAAAGCAGTACTTC; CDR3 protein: CASSVGGTGEGKQYF
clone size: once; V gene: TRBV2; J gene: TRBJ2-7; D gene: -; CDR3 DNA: TGTGCCAGCCGAGGTGTAGGAGACTACGAGCAGTACTTC; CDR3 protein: CASRGVGDYEQYF
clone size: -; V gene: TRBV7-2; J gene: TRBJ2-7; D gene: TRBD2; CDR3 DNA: TGTGCCAGCAGCTTAGCGGGACTAGCGGGAGGCTACGAGCAGTACTTC; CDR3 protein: CASSLAGLAGGYEQYF
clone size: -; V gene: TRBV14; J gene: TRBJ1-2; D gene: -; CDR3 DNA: TGTGCCAGCAGCCAAGGGGGGGACTATGGCTACACCTTC; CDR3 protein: CASSQGGDYGYTF
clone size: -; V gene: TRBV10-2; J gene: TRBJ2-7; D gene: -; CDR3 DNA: TGCGCCAGCAGTGTGTCGTCGACTAGGGTTTTTCGCTCCTACGAGCAGTACTTC; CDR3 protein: CASSVSSTRVFRSYEQYF
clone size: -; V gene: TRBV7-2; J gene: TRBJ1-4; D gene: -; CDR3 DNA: TGTGCCAGCAGCTTAGGCAGGGGCGCAGGAAATGAAAAACTGTTTTTT; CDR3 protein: CASSLGRGAGNEKLFF
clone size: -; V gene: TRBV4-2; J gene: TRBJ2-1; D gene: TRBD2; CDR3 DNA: TGTGCCAGCAGCCAACCTACTAGCGGGAGTAAGAATGAGCAGTTCTTC; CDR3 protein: CASSQPTSGSKNEQFF
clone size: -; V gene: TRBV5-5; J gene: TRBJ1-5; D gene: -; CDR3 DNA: TGTGCCAGCAGCTTGAGTTGGGTGCGGGAGCAGCCCCAGCATTTT; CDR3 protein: CASSLSWVREQPQHF
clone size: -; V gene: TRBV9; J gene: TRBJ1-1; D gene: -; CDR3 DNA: TGTGCCAGCAGCGTAGTTCGGGACACGTGGTGGAACACTGAAGCTTTCTTT; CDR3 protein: CASSVVRDTWWNTEAFF
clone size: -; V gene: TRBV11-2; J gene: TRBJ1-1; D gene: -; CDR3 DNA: TGTGCCAGCAGCCCCAGACTCTTCGGGGGCACTGAAGCTTTCTTT; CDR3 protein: CASSPRLFGGTEAFF
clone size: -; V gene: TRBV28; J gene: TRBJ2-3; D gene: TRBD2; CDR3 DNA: TGTGCCAGCAGGGGACTAGCGGGAGGCACAGATACGCAGTATTTT; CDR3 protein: CASRGLAGGTDTQYF
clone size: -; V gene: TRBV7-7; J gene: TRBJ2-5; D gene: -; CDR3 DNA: TGTGCCAGCAGCCAGGACCAAGAGACCCAGTACTTC; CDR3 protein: CASSQDQETQYF
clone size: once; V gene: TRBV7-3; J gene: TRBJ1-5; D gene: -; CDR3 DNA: TGTGCCAGCAGCTTAGAGAGGGGGCAGCCCCAGCATTTT; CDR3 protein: CASSLERGQPQHF
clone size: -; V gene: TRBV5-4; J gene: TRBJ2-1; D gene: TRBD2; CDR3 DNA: TGTGCCAGCAGCTCTCTTGATCTAGCGGGGAGCTCCTACAATGAGCAGTTCTTC; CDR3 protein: CASSSLDLAGSSYNEQFF
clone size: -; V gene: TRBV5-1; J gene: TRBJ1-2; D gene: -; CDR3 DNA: TGCGCCAGCAGCTTGGACGTGAGAGTCGACTATGGCTACACCTTC; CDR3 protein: CASSLDVRVDYGYTF
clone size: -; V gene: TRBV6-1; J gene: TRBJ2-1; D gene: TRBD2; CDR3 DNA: TGTGCCAGCCAACTAGCGGGAGTCTACAATGAGCAGTTCTTC; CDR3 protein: CASQLAGVYNEQFF
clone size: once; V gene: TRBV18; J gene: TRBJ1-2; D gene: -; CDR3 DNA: TGTGCCAGCTCACCAGTTCCGGGGGGCCAAGGCTACACCTTC; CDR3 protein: CASSPVPGGQGYTF
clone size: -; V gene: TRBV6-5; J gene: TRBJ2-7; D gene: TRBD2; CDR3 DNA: TGTGCCAGCAGTCCGAAGCGGGAGATATTCTACGAGCAGTACTTC; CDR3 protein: CASSPKREIFYEQYF
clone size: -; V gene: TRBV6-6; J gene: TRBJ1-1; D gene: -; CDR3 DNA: TGTGCCAGCAGTTACGGACAGACAAACACTGAAGCTTTCTTT; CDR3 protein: CASSYGQTNTEAFF
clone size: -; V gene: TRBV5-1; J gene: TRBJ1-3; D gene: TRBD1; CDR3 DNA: TGCGCCAGCAGCTTCGGACAGGGGGCAGGAAACACCATATATTTT; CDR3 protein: CASSFGQGAGNTIYF
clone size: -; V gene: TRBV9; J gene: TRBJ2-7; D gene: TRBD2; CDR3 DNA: TGTGCCAGCAGCCCGGGGGGTAGAACTATGCCCTACGAGCAGTACTTC; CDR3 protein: CASSPGGRTMPYEQYF
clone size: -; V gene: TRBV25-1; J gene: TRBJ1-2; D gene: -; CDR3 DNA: TGTGCCAGCAGTGAAGCCCTGGGCCACTATGGCTACACCTTC; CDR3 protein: CASSEALGHYGYTF
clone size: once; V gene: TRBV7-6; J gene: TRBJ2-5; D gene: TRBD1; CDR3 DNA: TGTGCCACCCAACAGGGGGCGCGGGAGACCCAGTACTTC; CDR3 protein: CATQQGARETQYF
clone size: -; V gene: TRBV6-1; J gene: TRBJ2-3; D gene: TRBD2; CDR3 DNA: TGTGCCAGCAGCCGGACTAGCGGAAGCACAGATACGCAGTATTTT; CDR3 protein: CASSRTSGSTDTQYF
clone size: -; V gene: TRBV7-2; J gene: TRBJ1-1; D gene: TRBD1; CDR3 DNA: TGTGCCAGCAGCACACGGACAGGGGCTAGTGAAGCTTTCTTT; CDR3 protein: CASSTRTGASEAFF
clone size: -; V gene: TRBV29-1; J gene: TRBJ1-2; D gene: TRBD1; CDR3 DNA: TGCAGCGTCCTTTGGACAGGGGGGGACTATGGCTACACCTTC; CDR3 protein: CSVLWTGGDYGYTF
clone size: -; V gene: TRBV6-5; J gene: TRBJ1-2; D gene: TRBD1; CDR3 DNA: TGTGCCAGCAGTTACGCAGGGGGAGACTATGGCTACACCTTC; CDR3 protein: CASSYAGGDYGYTF
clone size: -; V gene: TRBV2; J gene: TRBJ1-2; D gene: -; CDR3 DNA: TGTGCCAGCATTCCGGGACTGCGAGTCGCTAACTATGGCTACACCTTC; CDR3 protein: CASIPGLRVANYGYTF
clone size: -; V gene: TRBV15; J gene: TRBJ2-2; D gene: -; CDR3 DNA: TGTGCCACCAGCCCATGGAGGGCCGGAACCGGGGAGCTGTTTTTT; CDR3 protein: CATSPWRAGTGELFF
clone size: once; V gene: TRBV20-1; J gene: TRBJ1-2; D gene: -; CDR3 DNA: TGCAGTGCTAGACAGGGCTACACCTTC; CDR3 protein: CSARQGYTF
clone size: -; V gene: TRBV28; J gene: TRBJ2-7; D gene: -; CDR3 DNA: TGTGCCAGCCTTTCGGGTTACTACGAGCAGTACTTC; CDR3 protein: CASLSGYYEQYF
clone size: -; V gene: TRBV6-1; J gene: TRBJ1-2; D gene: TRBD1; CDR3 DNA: TGTGCCAGCAGTGAAGCCTTGGTAGGGGGCGATGTAAGAGGCTACACCTTC; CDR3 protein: CASSEALVGGDVRGYTF
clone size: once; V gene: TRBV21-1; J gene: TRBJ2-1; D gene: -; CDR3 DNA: TGTGCCAGCAGTAAGACAGGGGGTAGCTCCTACAATGAGCAGTTCTTC; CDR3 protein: CASSKTGGSSYNEQFF
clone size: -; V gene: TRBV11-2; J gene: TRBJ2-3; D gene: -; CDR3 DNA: TGTGCCAGCAGCTTAGGTCCAGGGGCCGGCACAGATACGCAGTATTTT; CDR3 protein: CASSLGPGAGTDTQYF
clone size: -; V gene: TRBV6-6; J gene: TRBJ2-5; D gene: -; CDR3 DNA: TGTGCCAGCAGTTACTCGGGCTCAGGAGAGACCCAGTACTTC; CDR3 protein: CASSYSGSGETQYF
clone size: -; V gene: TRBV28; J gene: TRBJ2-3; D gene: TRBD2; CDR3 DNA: TGTGCCACCGGATATAGCGGGAGAGGGGATACGCAGTATTTT; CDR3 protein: CATGYSGRGDTQYF
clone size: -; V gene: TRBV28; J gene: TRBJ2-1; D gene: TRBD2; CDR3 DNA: TGTGCCAGCAGTATTAGCGGGAGCTCCTACAATGAGCAGTTCTTC; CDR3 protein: CASSISGSSYNEQFF
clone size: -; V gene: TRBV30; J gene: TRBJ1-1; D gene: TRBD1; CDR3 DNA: TGTGCCTGGAGTCGGAGGGGGCTGTACACTGAAGCTTTCTTT; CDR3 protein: CAWSRRGLYTEAFF
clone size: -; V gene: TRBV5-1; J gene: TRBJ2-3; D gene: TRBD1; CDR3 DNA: TGCGCCAGCAGCACAACAGGGGGCAGAGCAGATACGCAGTATTTT; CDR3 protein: CASSTTGGRADTQYF
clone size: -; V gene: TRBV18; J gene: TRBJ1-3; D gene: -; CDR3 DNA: TGTGCCAGCTCACCGAGCACTTCCGGAAACACCATATATTTT; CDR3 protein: CASSPSTSGNTIYF
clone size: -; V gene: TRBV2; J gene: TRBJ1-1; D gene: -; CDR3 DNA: TGTGCCAGCAGTGAAGTAGGCGGGGATATGGGATTACTGACCACTGAAGCTTTCTTT; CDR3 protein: CASSEVGGDMGLLTTEAFF
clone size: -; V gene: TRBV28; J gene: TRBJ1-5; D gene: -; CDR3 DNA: TGTGCCAGCAGTTCTATCGACAGGAATAGCAATCAGCCCCAGCATTTT; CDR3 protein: CASSSIDRNSNQPQHF
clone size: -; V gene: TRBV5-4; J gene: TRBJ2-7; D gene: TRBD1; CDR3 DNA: TGTGCCAGCAGCAGCGACAGGGCCTACGAGCAGTACTTC; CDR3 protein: CASSSDRAYEQYF
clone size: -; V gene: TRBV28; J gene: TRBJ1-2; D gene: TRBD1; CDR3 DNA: TGTGCCAGCAGTCCCGGGACAGGGGGCATAACCTATGGCTACACCTTC; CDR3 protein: CASSPGTGGITYGYTF
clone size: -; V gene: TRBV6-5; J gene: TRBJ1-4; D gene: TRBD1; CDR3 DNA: TGTGCCAGCAGTTGGGGACAGGGAACTAATGAAAAACTGTTTTTT; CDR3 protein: CASSWGQGTNEKLFF
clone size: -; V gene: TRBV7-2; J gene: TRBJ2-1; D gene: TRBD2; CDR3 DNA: TGTGCCAGCAGCGTCGGGACTAGTCTCTTCAATGAGCAGTTCTTC; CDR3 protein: CASSVGTSLFNEQFF